Listed below are T cell receptor beta chains from one sample, sequenced in a study of control samples from healthy donors and cancer patients. Using immunoSEQ multiplex PCR, the repertoire was profiled, and TCRdb retains in-frame clones only, with some absent. The sample carries about 150,000 clones, 90% to 95% recorded once. Sequencing input: blood. Source of these receptors: a man aged 18-30 years in good health. CDR3s include the opening cysteine and the closing phenylalanine or tryptophan. D genes are given only for firm matches.

.	TRBV7-9	TRBJ1-1	CASSPGTYKAFF	TGTGCCAGCAGCCCCGGGACGTATAAAGCTTTCTTT
.	TRBV9	TRBJ1-5	CASSGKDSNQPQHF	TGTGCCAGCAGCGGAAAGGACAGCAATCAGCCCCAGCATTTT
.	TRBV5-6	TRBJ1-6	CASSTGTSDPLHF	TGTGCCAGCAGCACCGGGACATCAGACCCCCTCCACTTT
TRBD1	TRBV19	TRBJ2-7	CASSSRTGPGLEQYF	TGTGCCAGTAGTTCTCGGACAGGCCCGGGCCTCGAGCAGTACTTC
TRBD2	TRBV28	TRBJ2-1	CASSVDSSGSPYNEQFF	TGTGCCAGCAGTGTCGACTCAAGCGGGAGCCCCTACAATGAGCAGTTCTTC
.	TRBV9	TRBJ2-3	CASSGGGDTDTQYF	TGTGCCAGCAGTGGAGGGGGGGACACAGATACGCAGTATTTT
.	TRBV27	TRBJ1-5	CASSLRGEGQPQHF	TGTGCCAGCAGTTTAAGAGGGGAGGGCCAGCCCCAGCATTTT
.	TRBV27	TRBJ2-5	CASSSQGRETQYF	TGTGCCAGCAGTTCTCAGGGACGGGAGACCCAGTACTTC
.	TRBV10-1	TRBJ1-1	CASRTGRNTEAFF	TGCGCCAGCAGGACAGGCCGGAACACTGAAGCTTTCTTT
.	TRBV19	TRBJ1-1	CASSTRTGRVEAFF	TGTGCCAGTAGTACCCGGACCGGGAGGGTTGAAGCTTTCTTT